The rows below give T cell receptor beta chains drawn from one sample of a study of beta chain features in type 1 diabetes. Clones were read by immunoSEQ multiplex PCR, and TCRdb kept only the in-frame ones, dropping some. The sample yields over 600,000 clones, 9.5% to 15% seen once. The sequencing input was naive CD4+ T cells from blood. These TCRs come from a man aged 25 to 40 with type 1 diabetes. Each CDR3 is given with its conserved first and last residue. Part of the rows lack a size; the others show once, few, many or a class for expanded clones.

j_gene: TRBJ2-5
abundance: few
v_gene: TRBV19
CDR3aa: CASSHTGGLQETQYF

j_gene: TRBJ1-2
abundance: few
v_gene: TRBV2
CDR3aa: CASRANYGYTF

j_gene: TRBJ1-5
abundance: few
v_gene: TRBV30
CDR3aa: CAWSLMTSYQPQHF

j_gene: TRBJ2-5
abundance: few
v_gene: TRBV27
CDR3aa: CASSLSGWAETQYF

j_gene: TRBJ2-2
abundance: few
v_gene: TRBV5-1
CDR3aa: CASSFGPTGELFF

j_gene: TRBJ2-2
abundance: -
v_gene: TRBV9
CDR3aa: CASSGSGTTGELFF

j_gene: TRBJ1-2
abundance: -
v_gene: TRBV7-2
CDR3aa: CASSSSRQPNYGYTF

j_gene: TRBJ2-7
abundance: -
v_gene: TRBV5-6
CDR3aa: CASSLDPGPSYEQYF

j_gene: TRBJ2-1
abundance: few
v_gene: TRBV6-6
CDR3aa: CASRRDRGPSNEQFF

j_gene: TRBJ2-1
abundance: few
v_gene: TRBV9
CDR3aa: CASSVLGLHHNEQFF

j_gene: TRBJ1-5
abundance: -
v_gene: TRBV4-2
CDR3aa: CASSQDWVNQPQHF

j_gene: TRBJ1-1
abundance: -
v_gene: TRBV18
CDR3aa: CASSPTMGRNTEAFF

j_gene: TRBJ2-1
abundance: -
v_gene: TRBV5-1
CDR3aa: CASGGQGMDEQFF

j_gene: TRBJ1-5
abundance: -
v_gene: TRBV6-6
CDR3aa: CASSLGTGGNQPQHF

j_gene: TRBJ1-1
abundance: -
v_gene: TRBV7-9
CDR3aa: CASSLLYGGLNTEAFF

j_gene: TRBJ2-3
abundance: -
v_gene: TRBV9
CDR3aa: CASSGSYTDTQYF

j_gene: TRBJ2-2
abundance: few
v_gene: TRBV6-4
CDR3aa: CASRPMNTGELFF

j_gene: TRBJ2-5
abundance: many
v_gene: TRBV28
CDR3aa: CASSTRGPLLETQYF

j_gene: TRBJ1-2
abundance: -
v_gene: TRBV14
CDR3aa: CASSQVSNYGYTF